These 17 T cell receptor beta chains originate from one sample sequenced in a study of spatial heterogeneity in lung cancer. The time point denotes: blood at routine non-recurrence follow-up after resection. One entry per CDR3 protein results from TCRdb running MiXCR on the 5' RACE reads. The sample yields about 120,000 distinct CDR3 sequences, 11% seen once. The source material was PBMCs, sampled at follow-up. Receptor source: a female donor with early-stage non-small cell lung cancer.

This chain connects TRBV5-4 to TRBJ2-1; no clear D gene. Germline CDR1 is SGHNT and CDR2 is YYREEE (reference sequence). The germline V and J ends were trimmed by 4 bases and 8 bases, with 7 bases remaining between them. The CDR3 runs to 11 residues. This CDR3 is CASSLNYEQFF. The CDR3 DNA follows: TGTGCCAGCAGCCTAAACTATGAGCAGTTCTTC. The full variable domain, with the rest looked up from reference TRBV5-4 and TRBJ2-1, is ETGVTQSPTHLIKTRGQQVTLRCSSQSGHNTVSWYQQALGQGPQFIFQYYREEENGRGNFPPRFSGLQFPNYSSELNVNALELDDSALYLCASSLNYEQFFGPGTRLTVL.

This clonotype showed up many times. This chain uses TRBV6-1 with TRBJ1-5; D possibly corresponds to TRBD1 (5 bases). The CDR3 extends over 15 amino acids. Trimming removed 7 bases from V and 3 bases from J, with 16 bases in between. Germline CDR1 reads MNHNS; CDR2 reads SASEGT. In nucleotides, the CDR3 is TGTGCCAGCACCCCCGGGAATGGGGCCAATCAGCCCCAGCATTTT. Translation: CASTPGNGANQPQHF.

This clonotype was recorded many times. The chain links TRBV29-1 to TRBJ1-2; a possible D gene is TRBD1 (5 bases). CDR3 length equals 12 residues. CDR1 is SQVTM, CDR2 ANQGSEA, per germline. Trimming stripped 7 bases from V and 4 bases from J, with 13 bases between. The CDR3 DNA reads as TGCAGCGCGATCAGGGAGGGCTATGGCTACACCTTC. This sequence encodes CSAIREGYGYTF.

CDR3 sequence (DNA): TGTGCCAGCAGTGCCTACAGGACTGAAGCTTTCTTT. Translating gives CASSAYRTEAFF. The V call is TRBV6-1, the J call TRBJ1-1, with D possibly being TRBD1 (5 bases). In germline, CDR1 is MNHNS, CDR2 SASEGT. Trimming took 4 bases from V and 5 from J, leaving 8 bases between them. The CDR3 contains 12 residues.

In this sample, this clonotype turned up many times. The V call is TRBV7-8, the J call TRBJ1-4; D is unclear. Per germline, CDR1 SGHVS and CDR2 FQNEAQ. Deletions cut 1 base from V and 0 bases from J, with 24 bases between. The CDR3 runs to 21 residues. DNA of the CDR3: TGTGCCAGCAGCTTAGAGGCACTGATGCGGGCCAGAGATTCAACTAATGAAAAACTGTTTTTT. Amino acid sequence: CASSLEALMRARDSTNEKLFF.

Ten or more counts support this clonotype. The chain is built from TRBV6-2 or TRBV6-3 and TRBJ1-5; 7 nucleotides match TRBD1. Germline CDR1 is MNHEY and CDR2 is SVGEGT. The CDR3 runs 15 residues. With V trimmed by 1 base and J by 3 bases, 3 bases remained unmatched. The CDR3 is CASSYYGTVNQPQHF. The CDR3 DNA reads as TGTGCCAGCAGTTACTACGGGACAGTCAATCAGCCCCAGCATTTT.

The chain is built from TRBV29-1 and TRBJ2-1, with 8 bases that match TRBD2. The CDR3 extends over 15 amino acids. The ends lost 3 bases at V and 3 bases at J; junction bases unmatched: 7. Germline CDR1 reads SQVTM; CDR2 reads ANQGSEA. The CDR3, as DNA: TGCAGCGTTGAGGATACTAGCGGCAGCTACAATGAGCAGTTCTTC. Its translation is CSVEDTSGSYNEQFF.

This clonotype was found a few times. The genes are TRBV3-1 and TRBJ1-1, with a weak D call TRBD1 (5 bases). The CDR3 spans 14 residues. Trimming removed 4 bases at V and 6 bases at J, with 15 bases between. Germline loops: CDR1 LGHDT, CDR2 YNNKEL (reference sequence). CDR3 amino acids: CASSPGHSRAEAFF. In DNA form, the CDR3 reads TGTGCCAGCAGCCCAGGACATAGCAGAGCTGAAGCTTTCTTT.

This clonotype was seen many times. V and J are TRBV20-1 and TRBJ1-5, with D possibly matching TRBD1 (6 bases). The V end was cut by 4 bases, the J end by 7 bases, with 11 bases between. Germline V gene lookup returns CDR1 DFQATT and CDR2 SNEGSKA (reference sequence). This CDR3 is built from 12 residues. Here the CDR3 reads CSAKDRRQPQHF. DNA of the CDR3: TGCAGTGCTAAGGACAGAAGACAGCCCCAGCATTTT.

This clonotype was seen more than once but under ten times. This sequence joins TRBV20-1 and TRBJ2-1, with 9 bases fitting TRBD2. The CDR3 is 16 amino acids. Germline V CDR1 and CDR2: DFQATT, SNEGSKA (reference sequence). Unmatched junction bases numbered 13, after V lost 3 bases and J lost 7 bases. The CDR3 DNA reads as TGCAGTGCTAGCGTTATGGGGACTAGCAAGGGGAATGAGCAGTTCTTC. Its protein is CSASVMGTSKGNEQFF.

This clonotype was seen a handful of times. The chain employs TRBV7-3 and TRBJ2-1; no clear D. The CDR3 loop spans 13 amino acids. Trimming cost V 2 bases and J 9 bases, with 11 bases left between them. Looked up from germline, CDR1 is SGHTA and CDR2 is FQGTGA. CDR3 bases: TGTGCCAGCAGCTTACCGAATAGGGTTGAGCAGTTCTTC. It encodes CASSLPNRVEQFF.

This clonotype has only a few counts. This sequence joins TRBV20-1 and TRBJ1-6; D is unclear. CDR1 is DFQATT, CDR2 SNEGSKA, per germline (reference sequence). This CDR3 has 13 amino acids. V lost 1 base, J lost 7 bases, and 8 bases lay in between. CDR3 sequence reads: CSARGAANSPLHF. The CDR3 coding sequence is TGCAGTGCTAGAGGGGCCGCAAATTCACCCCTCCACTTT.

This clonotype occurred many times. The CDR3 DNA sequence: TGCAGCGGCGCGGGGGACAGGGGAGTACAAGGGAATGAGCAGTTCTTC. Amino acids: CSGAGDRGVQGNEQFF. The rearrangement links TRBV29-1 to TRBJ2-1, with TRBD1 matching 10 bases. CDR3 size: 16 residues. V lost 7 bases to trimming and J lost 7 bases; unmatched junction nucleotides: 16. Germline values: CDR1 SQVTM, CDR2 ANQGSEA.

Points on this clonotype: Compared with germline, one end of the junction differs, possibly owing to a read error. The chain employs TRBV7-2 and TRBJ2-1; 10 nucleotides match TRBD1. The CDR3 has 13 residues. The germline V gene encodes CDR1 SGHTA and CDR2 FQGNSA. The CDR3 DNA is TGTGCCAGCAGCTTAGCCGGGGACAGGGGAATGATCTTC. It translates to CASSLAGDRGMIF.

CDR3 protein: CASRPTLTDYEQYV. Written as DNA, the CDR3 is TGTGCCAGCAGACCTACTCTGACAGACTACGAGCAGTACGTC. This chain links TRBV27 with TRBJ2-7; D may be TRBD1 (5 bases). Trimming removed 6 bases from V and 3 bases from J, with 15 bases in between. The length of the CDR3 is 14 residues. Germline CDR1 and CDR2: MNHEY and SMNVEV (reference sequence).

This clonotype occurred a few times. The chain couples TRBV11-2 to TRBJ1-4; weak D call: TRBD1 (5 bases). CDR1 and CDR2 from the germline V gene are SGHAT and FQNNGV. V lost 3 bases to trimming and J lost 7 bases, with 12 bases between them. The length of the CDR3 is 14 residues. The CDR3 DNA sequence: TGTGCCAGCAGCTTTGGGGCCAGCGGTGAAAAACTGTTTTTT. This codes for CASSFGASGEKLFF.

This clonotype turned up a few times. The chain recombines TRBV5-5 with TRBJ1-2, with D perhaps TRBD1 (5 bases). Deletions cut 2 bases from V and 6 bases from J, with 14 bases between. The CDR3 sequence is 14 residues long. Germline lookup yields CDR1 SGHKS and CDR2 YYEKEE (reference sequence). Here the CDR3 reads CASSFRGQVDGYTF. In nucleotides, the CDR3 is TGTGCCAGCAGCTTCCGGGGCCAAGTAGATGGCTACACCTTC.